This T cell receptor beta chain was documented in a study of CD8+CD57+ T cells in acquired aplastic anemia. Trimming removed 10 bases from V and 5 bases from J, with 21 bases in between. The CDR3 consists of 15 residues. CDR1 and CDR2 from the germline V gene are LNHDA and SQIVND (reference sequence). Genomic DNA provided the template from which TCR beta VDJ and CDR3 profiles were obtained. One entry per CDR3 protein, called by TCRdb with MiXCR from the reads. This sample carries under 200,000 distinct CDR3 sequences, around 66% of them seen once, and the ten largest clones take 40% to 55%. The chain combines TRBV19 with TRBJ1-5; no clear D gene. The TCR was taken from a human donor with severe aplastic anemia or a healthy control (not recorded which). The sequencing input was sorted CD4+, CD8+, or CD8+CD57+ T cells (not recorded which) from PBMCs. The DNA for the CDR3 is TGTGCCACCCACGGCGGGCAGGAACAATATCAGCCCCAGCATTTT. Amino acid sequence: CATHGGQEQYQPQHF.